One and the same sample provided the 14 T cell receptor beta chains below, sequenced in a study of CD8+ T cells in alopecia areata. Treatment of the sample: oral pan-JAK inhibitor, 5-10 mg twice daily. Peripheral blood and lesional scalp punch biopsies came from alopecia areata patients. Sequencing relied on a cDNA template that was reverse transcribed from extracted RNA. Profiling relied on immunoSEQ multiplex PCR, and the TCRdb table lists in-frame clones only, not all of them. Among 10,000 to 15,000 clones listed, roughly 65% were seen once. Sequenced here: skin, sampled at week 4, from a patient treated with tofacitinib. The receptors here all came from a human donor with alopecia areata.

DNA of the CDR3: TGCGCCAGCAGCCTAGGGGTAGCGTCTGTTACCTACAATGAGCAGTTCTTC. Its protein is CASSLGVASVTYNEQFF. The chain has TRBV5-1 and TRBJ2-1, with D possibly called TRBD1 or TRBD2 (5 bases each). The CDR3 is 17 residues long. Trimming stripped 4 bases from V and 2 bases from J, with 19 bases between. Germline CDR1 is SGHRS and CDR2 is YFSETQ.

The V gene is TRBV6-5, the J gene TRBJ1-2, with TRBD1 matching over 7 bases. The germline gives CDR1 MNHEY, CDR2 SVGAGI. The CDR3 loop spans 15 amino acids. Unmatched junction bases numbered 11, after V lost 5 bases and J lost 5 bases. The CDR3 loop is CASSGASGGVYGYTF. Written as DNA, the CDR3 is TGTGCCAGCAGTGGGGCTTCAGGGGGAGTTTATGGCTACACCTTC.

The chain joins TRBV18 to TRBJ2-4, with D hard to call. V was trimmed by 5 bases and J by 0 bases, leaving 2 bases between them. The CDR3 has 12 residues. Germline-derived CDR1 and CDR2 are KGHSH and LQKENI. CDR3 DNA: TGTGCCAGCTCAACAGCCAAAAACATTCAGTACTTC. This sequence encodes CASSTAKNIQYF.

In nucleotides, the CDR3 is TGTGCCAGCAGCCCTCTACAGACCCGTAATGAGCAGTTCTTC. Protein: CASSPLQTRNEQFF. The V gene is TRBV11-2, the J gene TRBJ2-1; D unclear. The length of the CDR3 is 14 residues. V lost 5 bases and J lost 7, with 15 bases in between. Germline V gene sequence: CDR1 SGHAT, CDR2 FQNNGV.

The V and J genes are TRBV4-3 and TRBJ2-5; 10 bases agree with TRBD2. The V gene end was trimmed by 4 bases and the J gene end by 10 bases; junction bases not matched to a gene: 6. The germline V gene encodes CDR1 LGHNA and CDR2 YSLEER. The CDR3 consists of 13 residues. The CDR3 protein is CASSLDSGGIQYF. The CDR3 DNA reads TGCGCCAGCAGCCTCGATAGCGGGGGGATCCAGTACTTC.

CDR3 amino acids: CASSSLPGQGSGELFF. CDR3 sequence (DNA): TGTGCCAGCAGTTCCCTCCCGGGACAGGGGAGCGGGGAGCTGTTTTTT. V usage is TRBV6-5 and J usage is TRBJ2-2; 10 bases align to TRBD1. The CDR3 extends over 16 amino acids. The V gene end was trimmed by 4 bases and the J gene end by 7 bases; junction bases not matched to a gene: 9. Germline values: CDR1 MNHEY, CDR2 SVGAGI.

The chain couples TRBV14 to TRBJ2-3; D perhaps matches TRBD2 (5 bases). Trimming took 3 bases from V and 6 from J, leaving 19 bases between them. Germline-derived CDR1 and CDR2 are SGHDN and FVKESK. This CDR3 is built from 16 residues. The CDR3 region is CASSQKLSLTGDTQYF. As DNA, the CDR3 is TGTGCCAGCAGCCAGAAGTTAAGTCTCACGGGGGATACGCAGTATTTT.

The chain carries TRBV4-1 and TRBJ1-5, with D unclear. The V end lost 0 bases, the J end lost 7 bases, and 13 bases lay between the germline ends. This CDR3 is 15 amino acids long. Germline V CDR1 and CDR2: MGHRA, YSYEKL. CDR3 region: CASSQDQGIGQPQHF. The CDR3 bases are TGCGCCAGCAGCCAAGACCAAGGCATCGGGCAGCCCCAGCATTTT.

The chain combines TRBV4-1 with TRBJ2-5; D perhaps matches TRBD2 (5 bases). Trimming stripped 0 bases from V and 11 bases from J, with 13 bases between. CDR1 is MGHRA, CDR2 YSYEKL, per germline. The CDR3 length is 13 residues. CDR3 in amino acids: CASSQDLVRGQYF. The DNA of the CDR3 is TGCGCCAGCAGCCAAGATCTTGTACGGGGTCAGTACTTC.

This chain joins TRBV12-5 and TRBJ2-1; 10 positions match TRBD2. Looked up from germline, CDR1 is LGHNT and CDR2 is FRNRAP. The junction had 1 base not matched to a gene; V was cut back by 1 base and J by 1 base. The CDR3 spans 16 residues. The CDR3 sequence is CASGLGTSGSYNEQFF. CDR3 DNA sequence: TGTGCTAGTGGTTTGGGGACTAGCGGTTCCTACAATGAGCAGTTCTTC.

The chain combines TRBV2 with TRBJ1-2; 11 bases are shared with TRBD1. In germline, CDR1 is SNHLY, CDR2 FYNNEI. V lost 7 bases and J lost 7; bases outside the gene matches: 5. The CDR3 contains 13 residues. The CDR3 loop is CASKDRGLVGYTF. The CDR3 DNA follows: TGTGCCAGCAAGGACAGGGGGCTCGTTGGCTACACCTTC.

The rearrangement uses TRBV27 and TRBJ1-2; D is unclear. From germline, CDR1 is MNHEY and CDR2 SMNVEV (reference sequence). The CDR3 is made up of 17 amino acids. Trimming stripped 5 bases from V and 5 bases from J, with 24 bases between. As DNA, the CDR3 is TGTGCCAGCAGTCCGCCCTCCGGGGTAGGGTTCTCTTATGGCTACACCTTC. This encodes CASSPPSGVGFSYGYTF.

The rearrangement joins TRBV5-4 to TRBJ2-1, with 8 bases fitting TRBD2. The CDR3 contains 15 residues. V shed 7 bases, J shed 0 bases, and the junction held 6 bases outside the gene matches. Germline CDR1 reads SGHNT; CDR2 reads YYREEE (reference sequence). The CDR3 nucleotides read TGTGCCAGCGAATCCGGGACTAGCTCCTACAATGAGCAGTTCTTC. It specifies CASESGTSSYNEQFF.

With regard to this clone: Within the sample, other DNA sequences also encode this same CDR3. This chain connects TRBV19 to TRBJ1-1, with D maybe TRBD1 (6 bases). The CDR3 length is 13 residues. CDR1 is LNHDA and CDR2 is SQIVND in the germline V gene (reference sequence). Trimming took off 4 bases at V and 5 bases at J, with 11 bases between the two ends. In nucleotides, the CDR3 is TGTGCCAGTAGTAGAACAGGGAGTACTGAAGCTTTCTTT. Residues: CASSRTGSTEAFF.